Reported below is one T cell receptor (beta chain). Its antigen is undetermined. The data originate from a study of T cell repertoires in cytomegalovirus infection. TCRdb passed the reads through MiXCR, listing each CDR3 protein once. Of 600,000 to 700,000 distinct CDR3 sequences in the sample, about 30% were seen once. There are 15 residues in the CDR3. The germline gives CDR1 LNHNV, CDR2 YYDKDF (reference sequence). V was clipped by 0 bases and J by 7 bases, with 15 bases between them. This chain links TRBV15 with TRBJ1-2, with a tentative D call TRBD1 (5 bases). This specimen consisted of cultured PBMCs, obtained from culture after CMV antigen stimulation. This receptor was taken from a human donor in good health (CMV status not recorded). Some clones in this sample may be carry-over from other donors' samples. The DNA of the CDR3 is TGTGCCACCAGCAGAGATGGGAGGGGAGATAGTGGCTACACCTTC. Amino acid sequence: CATSRDGRGDSGYTF. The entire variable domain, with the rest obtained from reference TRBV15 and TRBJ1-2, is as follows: DAMVIQNPRYQVTQFGKPVTLSCSQTLNHNVMYWYQQKSSQAPKLLFHYYDKDFNNEADTPDNFQSRRPNTSFCFLDIRSPGLGDTAMYLCATSRDGRGDSGYTFGSGTRLTVV.